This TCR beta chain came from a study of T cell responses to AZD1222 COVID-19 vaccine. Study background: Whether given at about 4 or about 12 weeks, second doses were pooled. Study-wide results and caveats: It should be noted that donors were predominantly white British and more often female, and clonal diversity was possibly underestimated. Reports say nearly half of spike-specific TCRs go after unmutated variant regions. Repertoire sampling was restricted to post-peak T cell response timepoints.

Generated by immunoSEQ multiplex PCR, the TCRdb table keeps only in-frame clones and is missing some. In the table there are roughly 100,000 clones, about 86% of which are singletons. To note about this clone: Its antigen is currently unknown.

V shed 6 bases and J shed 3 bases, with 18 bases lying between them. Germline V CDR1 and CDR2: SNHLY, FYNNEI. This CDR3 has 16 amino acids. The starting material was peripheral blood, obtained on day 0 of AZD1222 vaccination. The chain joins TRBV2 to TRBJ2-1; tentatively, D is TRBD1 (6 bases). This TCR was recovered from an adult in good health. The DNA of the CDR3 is TGTGCCAGCAGCCGCCAGGGGCCAACATTCTACAATGAGCAGTTCTTC. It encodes CASSRQGPTFYNEQFF.